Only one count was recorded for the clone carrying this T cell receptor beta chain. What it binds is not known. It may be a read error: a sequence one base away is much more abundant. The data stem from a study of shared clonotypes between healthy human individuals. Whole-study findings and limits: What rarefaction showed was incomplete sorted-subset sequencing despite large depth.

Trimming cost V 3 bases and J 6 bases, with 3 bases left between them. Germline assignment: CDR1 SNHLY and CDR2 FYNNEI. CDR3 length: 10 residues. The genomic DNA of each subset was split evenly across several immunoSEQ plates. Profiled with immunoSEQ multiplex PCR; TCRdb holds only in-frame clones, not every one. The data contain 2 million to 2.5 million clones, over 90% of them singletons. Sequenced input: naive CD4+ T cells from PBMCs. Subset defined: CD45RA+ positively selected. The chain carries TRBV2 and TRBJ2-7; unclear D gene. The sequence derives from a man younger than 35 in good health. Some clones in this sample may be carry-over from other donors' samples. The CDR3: CASSDFEQYF. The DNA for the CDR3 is TGTGCCAGCAGTGATTTCGAGCAGTACTTC.